Below are 16 T cell receptor beta chains sequenced from a single sample in a study of cytomegalovirus exposure and HLA in healthy donors. PCR was performed using 60 Vbeta and 13 Jbeta primers. The assay was immunoSEQ multiplex PCR, and TCRdb's table has in-frame clones only and misses some. The sample records about 230,000 clones, 78% being singletons. Sequenced material: PBMCs. These receptors all stem from a boy aged 5-17 years in good health and CMV-seronegative.

The count of this clone is one. V usage is TRBV2 and J usage is TRBJ2-2; the D gene is possibly TRBD2 (5 bases). The germline gives CDR1 SNHLY, CDR2 FYNNEI. The CDR3 covers 15 residues. Trimming took off 7 bases at V and 4 bases at J, with 16 bases between the two ends. This chain's CDR3 is CASKGSEFPTGELFF. CDR3 DNA: TGTGCCAGCAAGGGTAGCGAGTTTCCCACCGGGGAGCTGTTTTTT.

The rearrangement links TRBV2 to TRBJ2-2; 9 bases are shared with TRBD2. The CDR3 has 17 amino acids. Germline-derived CDR1 and CDR2 are SNHLY and FYNNEI. Losses at the gene ends were 4 bases for V and 7 bases for J; bases not matched to a gene: 13. The CDR3 bases are TGTGCCAGCAGTGCCGGTTGGGTAGCGGGGGACGTCGGGGAGCTGTTTTTT. Translated: CASSAGWVAGDVGELFF.

CDR3: CASSLDTGGRIGYTF. CDR3 bases: TGTGCCAGCAGTTTAGATACAGGGGGGAGGATTGGCTACACCTTC. The chain recombines TRBV27 with TRBJ1-2; 8 positions match TRBD1. This CDR3 contains 15 residues. V was clipped by 2 bases and J by 7 bases; unmatched bases: 9. Germline V gene lookup returns CDR1 MNHEY and CDR2 SMNVEV (reference sequence).

The V call is TRBV15, the J call TRBJ1-1, with D maybe TRBD1 (5 bases). This CDR3 has 14 residues. The V end was cut by 6 bases, the J end by 0 bases, with 11 bases between. Per germline, CDR1 LNHNV and CDR2 YYDKDF (reference sequence). The CDR3 loop reads CATSRSGMNTEAFF. The CDR3 nucleotides read TGTGCCACCAGTCGCTCAGGGATGAACACTGAAGCTTTCTTT.

This clone was seen once. The chain employs TRBV11-2 and TRBJ2-7, with TRBD1 identical over 8 bases. This CDR3 comprises 16 residues. The junction had 9 bases not matched to a gene; V was cut back by 1 base and J by 4 bases. CDR1 and CDR2 (germline): SGHAT, FQNNGV. CDR3 loop: CASSLAFPDREYEQYF. In DNA form, the CDR3 reads TGTGCCAGCAGCTTAGCCTTCCCGGACAGGGAGTACGAGCAGTACTTC.

This CDR3 is CASRPGTTEAFF. The DNA for the CDR3 is TGTGCCAGCAGACCCGGGACAACTGAAGCTTTCTTT. The gene calls are TRBV11-3 and TRBJ1-1; D perhaps matches TRBD1 (6 bases). The CDR3 covers 12 residues. Between the trimmed V and J ends, which lost 6 bases and 5 bases, there was a span of 10 bases. Germline CDR1 and CDR2: SGHNT and YENEEA. Full variable domain (missing parts from reference TRBV11-3 and TRBJ1-1): EAGVVQSPRYKIIEKKQPVAFWCNPISGHNTLYWYLQNLGQGPELLIRYENEEAVDDSQLPKDRFSAERLKGVDSTLKIQPAELGDSAVYLCASRPGTTEAFFGQGTRLTVV.

This clone was seen a handful of times. The rearrangement joins TRBV11-2 to TRBJ1-1; tentatively, D is TRBD1 (5 bases). Germline V gives CDR1 SGHAT, CDR2 FQNNGV. V lost 3 bases, J lost 3 bases, and 8 bases lay in between. The CDR3 has 13 amino acids. The CDR3: CASSFQTDTEAFF. The CDR3 DNA sequence: TGTGCCAGCAGCTTCCAGACAGACACTGAAGCTTTCTTT.

CDR3: CASNRAGQRNTEAFF. The CDR3, as DNA: TGTGCCAGCAACCGGGCCGGACAGCGGAACACTGAAGCTTTCTTT. The chain uses TRBV13 and TRBJ1-1; tentative D call: TRBD1 (6 bases). The germline V and J ends were trimmed by 7 bases and 1 base, with 16 bases remaining between them. Germline lookup yields CDR1 PRHDT and CDR2 FYEKMQ (reference sequence). The CDR3 spans 15 residues.

This clone appeared a few times. The gene calls are TRBV19 and TRBJ2-4; 8 positions agree with TRBD1. Germline V gene data show CDR1 as LNHDA and CDR2 as SQIVND (reference sequence). The CDR3 has 13 amino acids. After removal of 7 bases from V and 6 bases from J, the junction contained 5 bases not matched to a gene. The CDR3 region has the DNA TGTGCCAGTACGATGACAGGGGTAAACATTCAGTACTTC. Amino acid sequence: CASTMTGVNIQYF.

The chain couples TRBV7-6 to TRBJ2-3; 11 bases align to TRBD2. CDR1 and CDR2 from the germline V gene are SGHVS and FNYEAQ. CDR3 length: 18 amino acids. The V segment lost 5 bases and the J segment 2 bases; nucleotides outside the gene matches: 12. CDR3 DNA sequence: TGTGCCAGCAGCACCCAACCGACGACTAGCGGGAACACAGATACGCAGTATTTT. It codes for CASSTQPTTSGNTDTQYF.

This clone has only a few counts. The V and J genes are TRBV4-2 and TRBJ2-2, with D perhaps TRBD2 (6 bases). This CDR3 region has 16 residues. The germline V and J ends were trimmed by 0 bases and 4 bases, with 12 bases remaining between them. The germline gives CDR1 LGHNA, CDR2 YNFKEQ. CDR3 sequence reads: CASSQEGLLTTGELFF. The CDR3, as DNA: TGTGCCAGCAGCCAAGAAGGACTACTAACCACCGGGGAGCTGTTTTTT.

The CDR3 nucleotides are TGTGCCAGCAGTGAAGCGGGAGGGAGCTCCTACGAAACTGGGGAAGGACTGTTTTTT. Its protein is CASSEAGGSSYETGEGLFF. The chain links TRBV2 to TRBJ1-4; no reliable D call. Trimming shortened V by 0 bases and J by 13 bases, and 30 bases separated the two germline ends. The CDR3 runs 19 residues. Germline CDR1 SNHLY, CDR2 FYNNEI.

The genes are TRBV2 and TRBJ1-1; tentative D call: TRBD1 (5 bases). Trimming removed 6 bases from V and 1 base from J, with 12 bases in between. The CDR3 has 14 residues. Looked up from germline, CDR1 is SNHLY and CDR2 is FYNNEI. This CDR3 reads CASSTGYSNTEAFF. The CDR3, as DNA: TGTGCCAGCAGCACAGGTTACTCGAACACTGAAGCTTTCTTT.

The chain couples TRBV6-1 to TRBJ2-1; 10 bases line up with TRBD2. This CDR3 is built from 14 residues. The trim removed 8 bases at V and 0 bases at J, leaving 1 base unmatched. The germline V gene has CDR1 MNHNS and CDR2 SASEGT. The CDR3: CASRTSGSYNEQFF. CDR3 DNA: TGTGCCAGCCGGACTAGCGGCTCCTACAATGAGCAGTTCTTC.

The chain links TRBV7-8 to TRBJ1-6, with a tentative D call TRBD1 (5 bases). Trimming left V 4 bases short and J 10 bases short, with 23 bases between. The V gene's germline CDR1 is SGHVS and CDR2 FQNEAQ. The CDR3 runs 17 residues. The CDR3 sequence: CASSWEGLRQGRSPLHF. In DNA form, the CDR3 reads TGTGCCAGCAGCTGGGAGGGGTTGCGCCAGGGACGATCACCCCTCCACTTT.

This chain links TRBV6-4 with TRBJ2-3, with D possibly matching TRBD2 (7 bases). The germline V gene has CDR1 MRHNA and CDR2 SNTAGT. The CDR3 consists of 15 residues. V was cut by 0 bases and J by 5 bases, with 12 bases left in between. CDR3 amino acids: CASSDSGGALDTQYF. CDR3 in DNA: TGTGCCAGCAGTGACTCGGGGGGGGCCCTAGATACGCAGTATTTT.